A single sample gave rise to the 3 T cell receptor beta chains below, sequenced in a study of shared clonotypes between healthy human individuals. CD45RO-negative, CCR7-positively selected cells formed the naive CD8 fraction, excluding terminally differentiated effector memory CD45RA+ cells. Clones were sequenced by immunoSEQ multiplex PCR, and TCRdb holds only the in-frame ones, with some missing. The table has about 2.1 million clones, 80% to 95% seen once. Input material: naive CD8+ T cells from PBMCs. Every receptor here comes from a man younger than 35 in good health. Some clones in this sample may be carry-over from other donors' samples.

The genes are TRBV2 and TRBJ2-1; 9 bases agree with TRBD1. Germline V lookup: CDR1 SNHLY, CDR2 FYNNEI. V dropped 7 bases and J dropped 6; count of bases not matched to a gene: 13. CDR3 length: 16 amino acids. This chain's CDR3 is CASTPRPGTGINEQFF. CDR3 in DNA: TGTGCCAGCACCCCCCGGCCCGGGACAGGGATCAATGAGCAGTTCTTC.

This clone has a single count. The rearrangement links TRBV6-6 to TRBJ1-1; no definite D call. CDR1 and CDR2 from the germline V gene are MNHNY and SVGAGI (reference sequence). This CDR3 is built from 14 residues. Trimming took off 2 bases at V and 4 bases at J, with 11 bases between the two ends. The CDR3 region is CASSYGRAGTEAFF. DNA for the CDR3: TGTGCCAGCAGTTACGGAAGGGCAGGCACTGAAGCTTTCTTT.

This clone was seen more than once but under ten times. This chain connects TRBV29-1 to TRBJ1-1, with D possibly TRBD1 on 6 matching bases. This CDR3 spans 14 amino acids. Germline CDR1 SQVTM, CDR2 ANQGSEA. CDR3 loop: CSVINRDGNTEAFF. The CDR3, as DNA: TGCAGTGTCATTAACAGGGATGGGAACACTGAAGCTTTCTTT.